The source of this T cell receptor beta chain is a study of T-cell memory formation after mild COVID-19. Looking at the study overall: TCR clustering was largely donor specific.

The CDR3 has 16 amino acids. V dropped 6 bases and J dropped 5 bases, with 22 bases sitting between them. Germline V CDR1 and CDR2: SNHLY, FYNNEI. TCRdb called the 5' RACE reads again in MiXCR, with one record for every CDR3 protein. The table has about 470,000 distinct CDR3 sequences, about 23% seen once. Sequencing input: PBMCs or a T cell subset sorted from them (not recorded which). The chain has TRBV2 and TRBJ1-2; D might be TRBD1 (5 bases). The clonotype originates from an adult woman who had mild COVID-19 (a few samples of this study predate the infection). Cell type and time point are not known. CDR3 region: CASSPGAGTLGYGYTF. The CDR3 nucleotides read TGTGCCAGCAGCCCTGGGGCAGGGACCTTGGGGTATGGCTACACCTTC.